This T cell receptor beta chain was identified during a study of cytomegalovirus exposure and HLA in healthy donors (dated by TCRdb to about 2017). In the study overall: According to a later analysis, one platform produced both the 110 or so validation repertoires and the roughly 660 repertoires of the first cohort. The study was designed to test whether signatures of past pathogen exposure could be identified by cataloging public T cell receptors. Besides the first cohort of roughly 700 subjects, a separate validation cohort made up of roughly 120 different subjects was used. High-throughput TCR immunosequencing, statistical association of individual TCRs with disease status, and machine learning were combined to predict cytomegalovirus infection status.

The donors were included in the validation cohort of 120 subjects, a group kept apart from the roughly 610-subject first cohort. V is pruned by 4 bases and J by 5 bases, leaving 11 bases of the junction without a gene match. The germline V gene (reference sequence) sets CDR1 to SGHNT and CDR2 to YYREEE. There are 17 amino acids in the CDR3, from cysteine to phenylalanine inclusive. Only the CDR3 DNA is retained, 51 bases long and in frame from the first base. In regard to this clone: Its antigen has not been determined. No base qualities exist here, and no much larger clone lies one base off it.

Library construction relied on the immunoSEQ multiplex PCR assay. Under the source paper's analysis protocol: A statistical classification framework was built to diagnose cytomegalovirus status from the catalog of TCR beta chain sequences. This is the immuneACCESS table as TCRdb keeps it, with only in-frame sequences that have V and J called. A part of the clones is gone; compared with another copy, unresolved V genes explain less than half, and the rest is unexplained. The V and J calls and the clone size are those of that table, but D and trimming were determined from the DNA. The sample yields approximately 190,000 clones; more than 80% were counted once. The leading ten clones occupy more than 6.5% of the sample. General conclusions and limits of the study: In a later analysis, TCRs clustered in the first cohort were found to also tend to co-occur in the 120 or so validation repertoires, with 85% to 95% of cluster scores above 0. Across donors, most TCR sequences were observed very rarely, whereas some public TCRs were present in many individuals. A total of fewer than 200 TCR beta chains were listed by the study as associated with cytomegalovirus. In vitro tests confirmed that a few of the cytomegalovirus-associated TCR beta chains recognize cytomegalovirus antigens. The authors suggested that the approach could potentially be generalized to other disease states and immunological phenotypes. In both the original and validation cohorts, the classifier was reported to diagnose cytomegalovirus status with high specificity and sensitivity. The validation cohort had no HLA typing available for a later analysis, so co-occurrence within that cohort was assessed over all 120 or so repertoires.

This TCR was sampled from a man in his late teens or twenties in good health and CMV-seropositive. Source material: PBMCs. The sequence is built from TRBV5-4 and TRBJ2-5; 13 of the junction bases match TRBD2. The sequenced DNA is TGTGCCAGCAGCACGCCCACTAGCGGGAGGGCCGGGGAGACCCAGTACTTC. Its translation is CASSTPTSGRAGETQYF.